This T cell receptor beta chain was obtained from a study of blood T cell repertoires in COVID-19. Study summary: Spain, Italy and the United States supplied samples that represented acute and convalescent COVID-19. In each case, the material was cDNA or gDNA derived from T cells, B-cell-depleted T cells, or PBMCs.

Germline CDR1 reads SEHNR; CDR2 reads FQNEAQ (reference sequence). Trimming took 3 bases from V and 2 from J, leaving 3 bases between them. The length of the CDR3 is 12 residues. Original processing methods: It was from reference gene primer amplification that nucleated cell counts were estimated. Only in-frame clones appear in the TCRdb table, and some are missing; sequencing was by immunoSEQ multiplex PCR. The D gene and trimming were derived from the DNA, and the V and J assignments and clone size from that table. The sample carries 30,000 or so clones, just over 85% recorded once. This chain uses TRBV7-9 with TRBJ2-3; D is uncertain. This TCR was sampled from a human donor in a cohort sampled during active COVID-19. Specimen: peripheral blood. The DNA of the CDR3 is TGTGCCAGCAGCTTCTTCACAGATACGCAGTATTTT. Translating it yields CASSFFTDTQYF.